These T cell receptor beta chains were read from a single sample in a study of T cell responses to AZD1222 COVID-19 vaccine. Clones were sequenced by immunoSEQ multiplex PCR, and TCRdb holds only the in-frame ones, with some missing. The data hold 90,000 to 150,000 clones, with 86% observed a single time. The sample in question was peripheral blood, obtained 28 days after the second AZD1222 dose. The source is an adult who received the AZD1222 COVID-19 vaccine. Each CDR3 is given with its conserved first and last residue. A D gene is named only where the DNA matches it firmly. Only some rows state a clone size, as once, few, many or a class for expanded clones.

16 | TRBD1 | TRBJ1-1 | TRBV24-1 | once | CATSEPGQGLNTEAFF | TGTGCCACCAGTGAGCCGGGACAGGGTTTGAACACTGAAGCTTTCTTT
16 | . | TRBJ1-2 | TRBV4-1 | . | CASSQDITGFLAGYTF | TGCGCCAGCAGCCAAGATATAACAGGGTTTCTAGCTGGCTACACCTTC
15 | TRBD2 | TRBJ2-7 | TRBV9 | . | CASSELAGDLYEQYF | TGTGCCAGCAGCGAGTTAGCGGGAGATCTGTACGAGCAGTACTTC
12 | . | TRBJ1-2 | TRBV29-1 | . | CKAGSLNKGYTF | TGCAAAGCTGGGTCCCTAAATAAAGGCTACACCTTC
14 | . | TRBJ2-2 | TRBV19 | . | CASSIQANTGELFF | TGTGCCAGTAGTATCCAGGCGAACACCGGGGAGCTGTTTTTT
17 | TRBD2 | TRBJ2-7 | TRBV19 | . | CASSPLRSGGASYEQYF | TGTGCCAGTAGTCCGCTCCGTAGCGGGGGGGCGTCGTACGAGCAGTACTTC
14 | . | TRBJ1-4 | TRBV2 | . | CASARRFTNEKLFF | TGTGCCAGCGCTCGAAGGTTTACGAATGAAAAACTGTTTTTT
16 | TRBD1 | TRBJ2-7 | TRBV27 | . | CASSLSSQGVAYEQYF | TGTGCCAGCAGTTTATCGTCCCAGGGGGTAGCCTACGAGCAGTACTTC
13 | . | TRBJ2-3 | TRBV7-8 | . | CASSSGGADTQYF | TGTGCCAGCAGCTCCGGAGGGGCGGATACGCAGTATTTT
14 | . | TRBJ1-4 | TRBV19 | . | CASSLGRGNEKLFF | TGTGCCAGTAGTTTGGGGCGAGGTAATGAAAAACTGTTTTTT
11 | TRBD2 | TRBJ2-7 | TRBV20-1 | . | CSLAGEYEQYF | TGCAGTTTAGCGGGAGAATACGAGCAGTACTTC
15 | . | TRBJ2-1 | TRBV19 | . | CASRDGPGSYNEQFF | TGTGCCAGTAGGGACGGTCCGGGGTCCTACAATGAGCAGTTCTTC
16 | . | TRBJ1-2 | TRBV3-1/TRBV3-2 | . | CASSQARTMVGYGYTF | TGTGCCAGCAGCCAAGCCCGGACTATGGTTGGCTATGGCTACACCTTC
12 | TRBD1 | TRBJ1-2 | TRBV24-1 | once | CATRQGSGGYTF | TGTGCCACCAGACAGGGGTCTGGGGGCTACACCTTC
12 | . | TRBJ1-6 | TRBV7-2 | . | CASNGSNSPLHF | TGTGCCAGTAACGGATCCAATTCACCCCTCCACTTT
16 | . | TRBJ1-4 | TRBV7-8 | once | CASSLLPRDGNEKLFF | TGTGCCAGCAGCTTATTGCCCCGGGACGGTAATGAAAAACTGTTTTTT
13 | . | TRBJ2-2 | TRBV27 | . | CASSLVGTGELFF | TGTGCCAGCAGTTTAGTGGGGACCGGGGAGCTGTTTTTT
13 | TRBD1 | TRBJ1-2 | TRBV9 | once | CASSGGRNYGYTF | TGTGCCAGCTCAGGGGGCCGAAACTATGGCTACACCTTC
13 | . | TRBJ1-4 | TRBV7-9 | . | CASRGYSNEKLFF | TGTGCCAGCAGAGGCTACTCAAATGAAAAACTGTTTTTT
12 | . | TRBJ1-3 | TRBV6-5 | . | CASRNSGNTIYF | TGTGCCAGCAGAAACTCTGGAAACACCATATATTTT
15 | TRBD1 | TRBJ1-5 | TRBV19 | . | CASSEDRAGNQPQHF | TGTGCCAGTAGTGAGGACAGGGCGGGCAATCAGCCCCAGCATTTT
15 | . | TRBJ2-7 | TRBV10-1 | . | CASSEGSDAVYEQYF | TGCGCCAGCAGTGAGGGGTCAGACGCCGTCTACGAGCAGTACTTC
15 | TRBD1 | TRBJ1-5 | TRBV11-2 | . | CASSLGDSLNQPQHF | TGTGCCAGCAGCTTAGGGGACAGCCTCAATCAGCCCCAGCATTTT
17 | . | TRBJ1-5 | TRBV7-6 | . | CASSLASGRWSNQPQHF | TGTGCCAGCAGCTTAGCTTCGGGCAGATGGAGCAATCAGCCCCAGCATTTT
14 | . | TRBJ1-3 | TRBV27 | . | CASSHRFSGNTIYF | TGTGCCAGCAGTCACAGGTTCTCTGGAAACACCATATATTTT
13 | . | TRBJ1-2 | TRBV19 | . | CASSMNTLSGYTF | TGTGCCAGTAGTATGAACACCCTTTCGGGCTACACCTTC
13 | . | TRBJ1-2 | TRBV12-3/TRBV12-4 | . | CASSLASGFGYTF | TGTGCCAGCAGTTTAGCGAGTGGCTTTGGCTACACCTTC
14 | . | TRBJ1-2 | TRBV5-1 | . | CASSLGLALNGYTF | TGCGCCAGCAGCTTGGGCCTCGCCCTAAATGGCTACACCTTC
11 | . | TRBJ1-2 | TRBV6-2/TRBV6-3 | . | CASSYGYGYTF | TGTGCCAGCAGTTACGGCTATGGCTACACCTTC
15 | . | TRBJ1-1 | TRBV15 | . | CATSLFGTANTEAFF | TGTGCCACCAGCCTCTTTGGAACTGCAAACACTGAAGCTTTCTTT
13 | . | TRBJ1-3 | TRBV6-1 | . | CASSEAGRNTIYF | TGTGCCAGCAGTGAAGCGGGAAGAAACACCATATATTTT
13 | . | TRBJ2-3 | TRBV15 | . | CATSRGGADTQYF | TGTGCCACCAGCAGAGGGGGGGCAGATACGCAGTATTTT
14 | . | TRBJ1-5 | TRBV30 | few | CAWNGQLSNQPQHF | TGTGCCTGGAATGGACAGCTTAGCAATCAGCCCCAGCATTTT
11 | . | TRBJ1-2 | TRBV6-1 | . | CASSERFGYTF | TGTGCCAGCAGTGAAAGGTTTGGCTACACCTTC
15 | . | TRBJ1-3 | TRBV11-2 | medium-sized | CASSLTDSSGNTIYF | TGTGCCAGCAGCTTAACGGACAGCTCTGGAAACACCATATATTTT
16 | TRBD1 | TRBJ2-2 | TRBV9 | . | CASSVEGTGLSGELFF | TGTGCCAGCAGCGTAGAAGGGACAGGGTTAAGCGGGGAGCTGTTTTTT
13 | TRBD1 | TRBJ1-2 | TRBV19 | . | CASSFSGQAGYTF | TGTGCCAGTAGTTTCTCGGGACAGGCTGGCTACACCTTC
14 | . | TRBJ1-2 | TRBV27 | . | CASNLRGRNYGYTF | TGTGCCAGCAATCTCCGGGGGCGAAACTATGGCTACACCTTC
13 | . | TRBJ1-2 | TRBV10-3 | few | CAISGLQNYGYTF | TGTGCCATCAGTGGGTTGCAGAACTATGGCTACACCTTC
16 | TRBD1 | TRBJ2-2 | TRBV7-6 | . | CASSLVGGANTGELFF | TGTGCCAGCAGCTTAGTAGGGGGCGCGAACACCGGGGAGCTGTTTTTT
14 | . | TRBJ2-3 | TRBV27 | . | CASSLSREADTQYF | TGTGCCAGCAGTTTAAGTAGGGAGGCAGATACGCAGTATTTT
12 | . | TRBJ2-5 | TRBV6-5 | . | CASRGLVETQYF | TGTGCCAGCAGGGGGCTGGTGGAGACCCAGTACTTC
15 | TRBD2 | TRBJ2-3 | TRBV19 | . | CASSTSGLAMYTQYF | TGTGCCAGTAGTACCTCGGGACTAGCAATGTATACGCAGTATTTT
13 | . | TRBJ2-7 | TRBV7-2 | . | CASSFTDSYEQYF | TGTGCCAGCAGCTTTACAGACTCCTACGAGCAGTACTTC
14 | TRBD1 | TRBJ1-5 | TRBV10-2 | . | CASSADRGHQPQHF | TGCGCCAGCAGTGCGGACAGGGGCCATCAGCCCCAGCATTTT
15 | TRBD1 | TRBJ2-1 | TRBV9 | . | CASSDYSRGLGEQFF | TGTGCCAGCAGCGATTACAGCAGGGGGCTCGGTGAGCAGTTCTTC
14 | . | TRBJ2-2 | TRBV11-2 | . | CASSQDLFTGELFF | TGTGCCAGCAGCCAGGACTTGTTCACCGGGGAGCTGTTTTTT
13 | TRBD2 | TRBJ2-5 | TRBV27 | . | CASSRLAEETQYF | TGTGCCAGCAGTAGACTAGCAGAAGAGACCCAGTACTTC
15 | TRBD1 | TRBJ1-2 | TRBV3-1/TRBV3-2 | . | CASSRVDRERYGYTF | TGTGCCAGCAGCCGTGTGGACAGGGAGCGCTATGGCTACACCTTC